Listed here is a single TCR beta chain. The antigen remains unidentified. This sample is part of a study of shared clonotypes between healthy human individuals. Across the study: Donor ages ranged 18 to 49 years: a couple of women, a few men.

The CDR3 sequence is 20 residues long. Germline assignment: CDR1 SGHVS and CDR2 FQNEAQ. V gave up 1 base and J gave up 4 bases; unmatched junction bases: 18. Data came from immunoSEQ multiplex PCR; TCRdb stores just in-frame clones and leaves some out. The sample consists of about 820,000 clones, 92% of them appearing once. The naive CD8 subset, CD45RO-negative cells positively selected for CCR7, excluded terminally differentiated effector memory CD45RA+ cells. HIV-negative, healthy adults without recent acute infections or vaccinations were the donors. Caucasian adults residing in Nashville, Tennessee made up all the donors. Study-wide points: Researchers found naive subsets generally carried larger estimated richness than memory subsets.

V gene TRBV7-8 combines with J gene TRBJ2-7, with 11 nucleotides matching TRBD2. This receptor was identified in a young man in good health. The sequenced material came from naive CD8+ T cells sorted from blood. CDR3 coding DNA: TGTGCCAGCAGCTTAGGAGGAGGGGGGGTAACTAGCGGGAGCGGGTACGAGCAGTACTTC. Protein: CASSLGGGGVTSGSGYEQYF. Complete variable domain (other parts from reference TRBV7-8 and TRBJ2-7): GAGVSQSPRYKVAKRGQDVALRCDPISGHVSLFWYQQALGQGPEFLTYFQNEAQLDKSGLPSDRFFAERPEGSVSTLKIQRTQQEDSAVYLCASSLGGGGVTSGSGYEQYFGPGTRLTVT.